The clone carrying this T cell receptor (beta chain) was seen at least ten times. The diagnoses drew upon clinical symptoms, serum thyroxine and TRAb, thyroid ultrasound and orbital computed tomography. CDR3 size: 13 residues. Trimming cost V 8 bases and J 1 base, with 8 bases left between them. This entry comes from a study of T cells in Graves' hyperthyroidism and ophthalmopathy. The source material, RNA transcripts, was used to amplify TCR beta CDR3 regions. Researchers ran a first-round RT-PCR on the TCR CDR3 using the HTBI primer set. TCRdb reanalysed the multiplex PCR reads using MiXCR and keeps one entry per CDR3 protein. The table shows a few hundred thousand distinct CDR3 sequences, with 15% to 19% occurring only once.

This sequence originates from a woman aged 25-40 years with Graves' hyperthyroidism. J is TRBJ2-2 and V is TRBV12-3 or TRBV12-4; D call uncertain. The material sequenced was blood. CDR3 residues: CASLEQNTGELFF. In nucleotides, the CDR3 is TGTGCCAGCCTCGAGCAGAACACCGGGGAGCTGTTTTTT.